A selection of T cell receptor beta chains follows, all from one sample in a study of CD8 T cells in Susac syndrome. TCRdb analysed the immunoSEQ multiplex PCR reads with MiXCR anew, one entry per CDR3 protein. Altogether approximately 110,000 distinct CDR3 sequences are present, around 94% being singletons, with the ten largest covering over 0.07%. The source material was CD4+ T cells from PBMCs. These receptors originate from a human donor in good health. Each CDR3 is given with its conserved first and last residue. A D gene is named only where the DNA matches it firmly. A row's size may be missing; if present it is once, few, many or a size class.

.,TRBJ1-1,.,TRBV2,CASQAWTSTEAFF,TGTGCCAGCCAAGCGTGGACGAGCACTGAAGCTTTCTTT
.,TRBJ2-6,.,TRBV15,CATSPRARAGANVLTF,TGTGCCACCAGCCCAAGAGCGAGAGCTGGGGCCAACGTCCTGACTTTC
TRBD1,TRBJ2-7,.,TRBV5-1,CASRGYLGGSYEQYF,TGCGCCAGCAGGGGGTATTTAGGGGGCAGCTACGAGCAGTACTTC
TRBD2,TRBJ2-5,.,TRBV3-1,CASSQFQPLAGALETQYF,TGTGCCAGCAGCCAGTTCCAACCTCTAGCGGGAGCTCTGGAGACCCAGTACTTC
.,TRBJ2-3,.,TRBV5-1,CASSLDGAPVLDTQYF,TGCGCCAGCAGCTTAGACGGGGCCCCCGTCCTAGATACGCAGTATTTT
TRBD1,TRBJ1-2,.,TRBV4-1,CASSQADREGPYGYTF,TGCGCCAGCAGCCAAGCTGACAGGGAGGGCCCGTATGGCTACACCTTC
.,TRBJ2-1,.,TRBV7-2,CASSLGANSYNEQFF,TGTGCCAGCAGCTTAGGAGCGAACTCCTACAATGAGCAGTTCTTC
.,TRBJ1-2,once,TRBV7-9,CASSLTGKDYGYTF,TGTGCCAGCAGCCTCACGGGAAAGGACTATGGCTACACCTTC
.,TRBJ1-2,once,TRBV5-1,CASSLTGSSNYGYTF,TGCGCCAGCAGCTTGACAGGGTCTTCTAACTATGGCTACACCTTC
TRBD2,TRBJ2-3,.,TRBV7-2,CASSSSQREALTDTQYF,TGTGCCAGCAGCTCCTCACAGCGGGAGGCCCTGACAGATACGCAGTATTTT
.,TRBJ1-2,.,TRBV11-2,CASSSLLVYSYGYTF,TGTGCCAGCAGCTCGCTTCTGGTTTACTCCTATGGCTACACCTTC
.,TRBJ2-5,.,TRBV6-1,CASSSRGEQETQYF,TGTGCCAGCAGTTCACGAGGTGAACAAGAGACCCAGTACTTC
TRBD1,TRBJ1-5,once,TRBV20-1,CSTGGIHQPQHF,TGCAGTACAGGGGGGATTCATCAGCCCCAGCATTTT
TRBD1,TRBJ2-5,.,TRBV20-1,CSATGTGETQYF,TGCAGTGCTACCGGGACAGGAGAGACCCAGTACTTC
TRBD1,TRBJ2-6,.,TRBV7-9,CASSPGQGATGANVLTF,TGTGCCAGCAGCCCGGGACAGGGGGCGACTGGGGCCAACGTCCTGACTTTC
.,TRBJ1-5,.,TRBV20-1,CSARDVADQPQHF,TGCAGTGCTAGAGATGTGGCAGATCAGCCCCAGCATTTT
.,TRBJ2-1,.,TRBV20-1,CSARDRGKGANEQFF,TGCAGTGCTAGAGATCGTGGGAAGGGTGCGAATGAGCAGTTCTTC
.,TRBJ1-2,.,TRBV7-2,CASSFVNYGYTF,TGTGCCAGCAGCTTCGTAAACTATGGCTACACCTTC
TRBD2,TRBJ2-1,.,TRBV25-1,CASSLRLGGRAFNEQFF,TGTGCCAGCAGTCTCCGATTGGGCGGGAGGGCCTTCAATGAGCAGTTCTTC
.,TRBJ2-7,.,TRBV2,CASSEVPAGGQYF,TGTGCCAGCAGTGAGGTGCCGGCCGGGGGGCAGTACTTC
TRBD2,TRBJ2-1,.,TRBV20-1,CSAISRERPYNEQFF,TGCAGTGCTATTTCGCGGGAGCGGCCCTACAATGAGCAGTTCTTC
.,TRBJ2-2,.,TRBV29-1,CSVDTGGGGELFF,TGCAGCGTTGACACGGGGGGCGGCGGGGAGCTGTTTTTT
.,TRBJ2-2,.,TRBV7-9,CASSLAGPGELFF,TGTGCCAGCAGCTTAGCGGGCCCCGGGGAGCTGTTTTTT
.,TRBJ2-5,.,TRBV5-1,CASSLDRPSQETQYF,TGCGCCAGCAGCTTGGACCGGCCTTCCCAAGAGACCCAGTACTTC
.,TRBJ2-5,.,TRBV27,CASGRVSETQYF,TGTGCCAGCGGCAGGGTCTCCGAGACCCAGTACTTC
.,TRBJ1-6,.,TRBV5-1,CASSLSQGDNSPLHF,TGCGCCAGCAGCTTGTCTCAGGGAGATAATTCACCCCTCCACTTT
.,TRBJ2-1,.,TRBV3-1,CASSQVLRGEQFF,TGTGCCAGCAGCCAAGTGCTTCGGGGTGAGCAGTTCTTC
TRBD1,TRBJ1-2,.,TRBV29-1,CSVEGLGSRGRYYGYTF,TGCAGCGTTGAAGGTCTTGGTTCCAGGGGGCGGTACTATGGCTACACCTTC
TRBD2,TRBJ2-7,few,TRBV18,CASSFGTSGSYEQYF,TGTGCCAGCTCCTTCGGGACTAGCGGTTCCTACGAGCAGTACTTC
TRBD1,TRBJ2-3,.,TRBV28,CASSSIQGASTDTQYF,TGTGCCAGCAGTTCAATCCAGGGGGCGAGCACAGATACGCAGTATTTT
.,TRBJ2-1,.,TRBV11-2,CASSAWGYNEQFF,TGTGCCAGCAGCGCATGGGGCTACAATGAGCAGTTCTTC
TRBD1,TRBJ2-2,.,TRBV12-3/TRBV12-4,CASSSWTGGMDTGELFF,TGTGCCAGCAGTTCGTGGACAGGGGGTATGGACACCGGGGAGCTGTTTTTT
.,TRBJ2-1,.,TRBV6-2/TRBV6-3,CAGSDGPGNEQFF,TGTGCCGGGTCGGACGGCCCGGGGAATGAGCAGTTCTTC
.,TRBJ2-7,.,TRBV2,CASSLPDHYEQYF,TGTGCCAGCAGTTTACCGGATCACTACGAGCAGTACTTC
.,TRBJ2-3,.,TRBV5-4,CASSLTSYQKTDTQYF,TGTGCCAGCAGCCTTACTAGCTACCAGAAAACAGATACGCAGTATTTT
.,TRBJ1-1,once,TRBV7-2,CASSMRSRDTEAFF,TGTGCCAGCAGCATGAGGAGCAGAGACACTGAAGCTTTCTTT
TRBD1,TRBJ2-6,.,TRBV19,CASNRDRDSGANVLTF,TGTGCCAGTAATCGGGACAGGGACTCTGGGGCCAACGTCCTGACTTTC
TRBD1,TRBJ1-2,.,TRBV7-8,CASSLRQGAYGYTF,TGTGCCAGCAGCTTACGCCAGGGGGCCTATGGCTACACCTTC
TRBD1,TRBJ1-1,.,TRBV19,CASSQQGVSNTEAFF,TGTGCCAGTAGTCAACAGGGGGTATCGAACACTGAAGCTTTCTTT
.,TRBJ2-3,.,TRBV5-1,CASSLAGGSPPDTQYF,TGCGCCAGCAGCTTGGCCGGGGGATCCCCCCCAGATACGCAGTATTTT
TRBD2,TRBJ2-7,once,TRBV29-1,CSVTLAGPYEQYF,TGCAGCGTGACCCTAGCGGGGCCCTACGAGCAGTACTTC
.,TRBJ1-3,.,TRBV5-1,CASSLQAGFFGNTIYF,TGCGCCAGCAGCTTGCAGGCGGGTTTCTTTGGAAACACCATATATTTT